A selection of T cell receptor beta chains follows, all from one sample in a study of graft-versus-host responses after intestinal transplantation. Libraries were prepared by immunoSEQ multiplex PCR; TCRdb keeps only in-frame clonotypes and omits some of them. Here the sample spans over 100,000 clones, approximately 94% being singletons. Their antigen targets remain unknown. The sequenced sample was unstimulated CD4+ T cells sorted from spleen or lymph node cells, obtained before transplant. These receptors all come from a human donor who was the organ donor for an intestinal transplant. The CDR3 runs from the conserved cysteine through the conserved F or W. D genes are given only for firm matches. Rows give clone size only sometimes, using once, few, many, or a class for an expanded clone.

DNA: TGTGCCAGCAGCTTGGCCGGGGTTGCCGCCTACGAGCAGTACTTC
CDR3: CASSLAGVAAYEQYF
D: -
V: TRBV5-8
J: TRBJ2-7
size: -

DNA: TGTGCCAGCAGCCAAGAGGGAGGGTCAAGAGGCTACACCTTC
CDR3: CASSQEGGSRGYTF
D: -
V: TRBV4-2
J: TRBJ1-2
size: once

DNA: TGTGCCAGCGCCCTGGACAGGGGGCGCGAAAAACTGTTTTTT
CDR3: CASALDRGREKLFF
D: TRBD1
V: TRBV6-1
J: TRBJ1-4
size: -

DNA: TGTGCCAGCAGCTGGCTGGGTAGCGGGACGGGTACCGGGGAGCTGTTTTTT
CDR3: CASSWLGSGTGTGELFF
D: TRBD2
V: TRBV9
J: TRBJ2-2
size: -

DNA: TGTGCCAGCTCACCACCAAAGCGGGGACCCGGCACAGATACGCAGTATTTT
CDR3: CASSPPKRGPGTDTQYF
D: TRBD2
V: TRBV18
J: TRBJ2-3
size: -

DNA: TGCGCCAGCAGCCTGGTTCCTTCTCTCCAGGGGGCTATTTACGAGCAGTACTTC
CDR3: CASSLVPSLQGAIYEQYF
D: TRBD1
V: TRBV5-1
J: TRBJ2-7
size: -

DNA: TGTGCCAGCAGTTTTGGTAATGCTGGGGCCAACGTCCTGACTTTC
CDR3: CASSFGNAGANVLTF
D: -
V: TRBV27
J: TRBJ2-6
size: -

DNA: TGTGCCAGCAGTGAAGCCGGGACAGGGGGCCGGGATGAGCAGTTCTTC
CDR3: CASSEAGTGGRDEQFF
D: TRBD1
V: TRBV6-4
J: TRBJ2-1
size: -

DNA: TGTGCCACCCCCGACAGGACCCAAGAGACCCAGTACTTC
CDR3: CATPDRTQETQYF
D: -
V: TRBV15
J: TRBJ2-5
size: -

DNA: TGTGCCAGCAGTTTATTTAGGGGTGGCTACACCTTC
CDR3: CASSLFRGGYTF
D: -
V: TRBV28
J: TRBJ1-2
size: -

DNA: TGTGCCAGCGGGAACTACGAGCAGTACTTC
CDR3: CASGNYEQYF
D: -
V: TRBV2
J: TRBJ2-7
size: -

DNA: TGCAGCGTTGTGTCGATATTGGAGACCCAGTACTTC
CDR3: CSVVSILETQYF
D: -
V: TRBV29-1
J: TRBJ2-5
size: -

DNA: TGTGCCAGCGAGGGGTCCCGGCGGGAGGTGGCAGATACGCAGTATTTT
CDR3: CASEGSRREVADTQYF
D: TRBD2
V: TRBV7-9
J: TRBJ2-3
size: -

DNA: TGTGCCAGTAGTAAAAGCGGGAGCTTGAAAGAGCAGTACTTC
CDR3: CASSKSGSLKEQYF
D: TRBD2
V: TRBV19
J: TRBJ2-5
size: -

DNA: TGTGCCAGCAGCTTAGATAGGGGGGATGGCTACACCTTC
CDR3: CASSLDRGDGYTF
D: -
V: TRBV11-2
J: TRBJ1-2
size: -

DNA: TGTGCCAGCAGTTCTCCGGAGTTGGGTGGCTACACCTTC
CDR3: CASSSPELGGYTF
D: -
V: TRBV28
J: TRBJ1-2
size: -

DNA: TGTGCCAGCACACCGGGAGACGTATCCTACAATGAGCAGTTCTTC
CDR3: CASTPGDVSYNEQFF
D: -
V: TRBV28
J: TRBJ2-1
size: -

DNA: TGCGCCAGCAGCTTGACGGGACCCGGCTACACCTTC
CDR3: CASSLTGPGYTF
D: -
V: TRBV5-1
J: TRBJ1-2
size: -

DNA: TGTCGTCCAGGAATCAAGGGAGACTATGGCTACACCTTC
CDR3: CRPGIKGDYGYTF
D: -
V: TRBV6-4
J: TRBJ1-2
size: -

DNA: TGTGCCAGCAGTTCCGACAGCGTCTACGAGCAGTACTTC
CDR3: CASSSDSVYEQYF
D: -
V: TRBV5-6
J: TRBJ2-7
size: -

DNA: TGCGCCAGCAGCTTTGACGTGGGCCGCGAGCAGTACTTC
CDR3: CASSFDVGREQYF
D: -
V: TRBV5-1
J: TRBJ2-7
size: -

DNA: TGTGCCAGCAGTTTCCGGGGGTCGGGGACCCAGTACTTC
CDR3: CASSFRGSGTQYF
D: -
V: TRBV28
J: TRBJ2-5
size: -

DNA: TGTGCCAGCTCCCCCCGTCAGGAGAATGAAAAACTGTTTTTT
CDR3: CASSPRQENEKLFF
D: -
V: TRBV18
J: TRBJ1-4
size: -

DNA: TGTGCCAGCAGCTTCAGGGAGCAAGAGACCCAGTACTTC
CDR3: CASSFREQETQYF
D: -
V: TRBV7-6
J: TRBJ2-5
size: -

DNA: TGTGCCAGCAGCATCGGACCGGGACTAGCCCGCTCCTACGAGCAGTACTTC
CDR3: CASSIGPGLARSYEQYF
D: -
V: TRBV21-1
J: TRBJ2-7
size: -

DNA: TGTGCCAGCAGCTTGAGGGCGGGAGACGAGCAGTACTTC
CDR3: CASSLRAGDEQYF
D: TRBD2
V: TRBV7-2
J: TRBJ2-7
size: -

DNA: TGTGCCAGCAGTTACTCGCCAGACACTGAAGCTTTCTTT
CDR3: CASSYSPDTEAFF
D: -
V: TRBV6-6
J: TRBJ1-1
size: once

DNA: TGCAGCGTCGCGAGAGCCGGGACTAGCGTTTGCGAGCAGTTCTTC
CDR3: CSVARAGTSVCEQFF
D: TRBD2
V: TRBV29-1
J: TRBJ2-1
size: -

DNA: TGCGCCAGCAGCCAAGATCGGACAGGGGCTTACACAGATACGCAGTATTTT
CDR3: CASSQDRTGAYTDTQYF
D: TRBD1
V: TRBV4-3
J: TRBJ2-3
size: -

DNA: TGTGCCAGCTCACCGGCGACAGGGGGATACGAGACCCAGTACTTC
CDR3: CASSPATGGYETQYF
D: TRBD1
V: TRBV18
J: TRBJ2-5
size: -

DNA: TGTGCCAGCAGCCTTAGCGGGAGGGTTGGCTACAATGAGCAGTTCTTC
CDR3: CASSLSGRVGYNEQFF
D: TRBD2
V: TRBV28
J: TRBJ2-1
size: -